Each of the 2 T cell receptor beta chains below was sequenced from the same sample in a study of blood T cell repertoires in COVID-19 (dated by TCRdb to 2018 to 2020). Library preparation used the immunoSEQ multiplex PCR assay. TCRdb took over this immuneACCESS table, retaining in-frame rearrangements with V and J assigned. Such tables are incomplete; in checked studies, under half of the missing clones stem from an unresolved V gene, and the remainder is unexplained. The sample contains roughly 200,000 clones, 75% to 90% of them found a single time. Over 15% of the sample rests with the top ten. The sequenced material came from PBMCs or T cells enriched from blood (not recorded which). The origin of the receptors is a man aged 35 to 55 who had recovered from COVID-19.

With regard to this clone: A read error may produce the germline difference seen at one junction end. This chain joins TRBV14 and TRBJ2-1, with 7 positions matching TRBD1. The CDR3 totals 13 residues. CDR1 is SGHDN and CDR2 is FVKESK in the germline V gene. CDR3: CASSPGERGQQLF. CDR3 nucleotide sequence: TGTGCCAGCAGTCCCGGGGAGAGGGGGCAACAGCTCTTC.

The chain joins TRBV18 to TRBJ2-1, with TRBD2 as a possible D gene (5 bases). V was clipped by 0 bases and J by 0 bases, with 9 bases between them. This CDR3 is 16 amino acids long. CDR1 is KGHSH and CDR2 is LQKENI in the germline V gene. CDR3 in DNA: TGTGCCAGCTCACCACCGGCGGGTAGCTCCTACAATGAGCAGTTCTTC. This encodes CASSPPAGSSYNEQFF.